These 7 T cell receptor beta chains originate from one sample sequenced in a study of CD8 T cells in Susac syndrome. Roughly 0.5 to 1 ug RNA was reverse transcribed with random hexamers. A single record per CDR3 protein comes from TCRdb applying MiXCR to the immunoSEQ multiplex PCR reads. The profile shows more than 85,000 distinct CDR3 sequences, around 95% of them singletons. Sample: CD4+ T cells from PBMCs. These receptors all stem from a human donor in good health.

The chain is built from TRBV12-3 or TRBV12-4 and TRBJ2-2; either TRBD1 or TRBD2 may supply D (7 bases each). Trimming left V 6 bases short and J 1 base short, with 12 bases between. The CDR3 loop spans 15 amino acids. CDR3 DNA: TGTGCCAGCAGGGGAGGGACAGAGAACACCGGGGAGCTGTTTTTT. Its protein product is CASRGGTENTGELFF.

This clonotype is a singleton in its sample. The chain employs TRBV12-3 or TRBV12-4 and TRBJ2-7, with D possibly matching TRBD1 (5 bases). The length of the CDR3 is 13 residues. V lost 6 bases and J lost 6, with 15 bases in between. CDR3 sequence reads: CASRGWGSTEQYF. The CDR3 DNA reads TGTGCCAGCAGGGGATGGGGCTCTACCGAGCAGTACTTC.

The chain has TRBV5-1 and TRBJ2-7; TRBD1 agrees at 8 bases. The CDR3 totals 14 residues. V trimming: 1 base; J trimming: 6 bases; junction bases outside the gene matches: 6. Per the germline V gene, CDR1 is SGHRS and CDR2 is YFSETQ. CDR3 region: CASSLSTGVGEQYF. The CDR3 nucleotides read TGCGCCAGCAGCTTGTCGACAGGGGTTGGCGAGCAGTACTTC. Full variable domain (missing parts from reference TRBV5-1 and TRBJ2-7): KAGVTQTPRYLIKTRGQQVTLSCSPISGHRSVSWYQQTPGQGLQFLFEYFSETQRNKGNFPGRFSGRQFSNSRSEMNVSTLELGDSALYLCASSLSTGVGEQYFGPGTRLTVT.

As DNA, the CDR3 is TGTGCCAGCAGCCACAGGGGGCCGAACACCGGGGAGCTGTTTTTT. It translates to CASSHRGPNTGELFF. The V call is TRBV7-8, the J call TRBJ2-2; TRBD1 agrees at 9 bases. Trimming removed 5 bases from V and 0 bases from J; junction bases left unmatched: 1. CDR1 and CDR2 from the germline V gene are SGHVS and FQNEAQ. The CDR3 spans 15 residues.

The chain uses TRBV20-1 and TRBJ2-5; 7 bases line up with TRBD1. The V gene's germline CDR1 is DFQATT and CDR2 SNEGSKA (reference sequence). The length of the CDR3 is 15 residues. With 1 base clipped from V and 2 bases from J, the junction kept 7 bases outside the gene matches. The CDR3 sequence: CSARGLGQKQETQYF. CDR3 in DNA: TGCAGTGCTAGAGGTTTGGGACAGAAACAAGAGACCCAGTACTTC.

V is TRBV7-9 and J is TRBJ1-6, with 10 positions matching TRBD1. Germline V gene sequence: CDR1 SEHNR, CDR2 FQNEAQ (reference sequence). Trimming removed 7 bases from V and 11 bases from J; junction bases left unmatched: 8. The CDR3 spans 14 residues. CDR3 sequence (DNA): TGTGCCAGCACCGGACAGGGGGATTTGACACCCCTCCACTTT. Translation gives CASTGQGDLTPLHF. The variable domain in full, with the rest retrieved from reference TRBV7-9 and TRBJ1-6, is DTGVSQNPRHKITKRGQNVTFRCDPISEHNRLYWYRQTLGQGPEFLTYFQNEAQLEKSRLLSDRFSAERPKGSFSTLEIQRTEQGDSAMYLCASTGQGDLTPLHFGNGTRLTVT.

This sequence joins TRBV29-1 and TRBJ2-1; 12 bases are a match to TRBD2. The CDR3 spans 13 residues. Germline V gene lookup returns CDR1 SQVTM and CDR2 ANQGSEA. V trimming: 7 bases; J trimming: 10 bases; junction bases outside the gene matches: 8. The CDR3 loop reads CSGASGGGLEQFF. The CDR3 DNA reads as TGCAGCGGCGCTAGCGGGGGGGGCCTGGAGCAGTTCTTC.